The clone carrying this T cell receptor (beta chain) was recorded only once. A single record per CDR3 protein comes from TCRdb applying MiXCR to the RT-PCR reads. Of about a million distinct CDR3 sequences detected, roughly 18% appear once; the ten largest clones hold under 6.5%. The sample originates from a study of patients and donors after allogeneic stem cell transplantation. Germline lookup yields CDR1 SGHRS and CDR2 YFSETQ. CDR3 size: 18 residues. J lost 4 bases, V lost 4 bases, and 14 bases had no gene match. This receptor was identified in a human donor who was either an allogeneic HSCT recipient or a stem cell or donor lymphocyte infusion donor (not recorded which). It is not recorded whose cells these are; they may come from a transplant donor. The sequencing sample was made of blood, either unsorted or a sorted T cell fraction (not recorded which). The V and J genes are TRBV5-1 and TRBJ1-1; 12 nucleotides agree with TRBD1. The chain's CDR3 is CASSREPPGQGASTEAFF. In DNA form, the CDR3 reads TGCGCCAGCAGCAGAGAACCTCCGGGACAGGGGGCCAGCACTGAAGCTTTCTTT.